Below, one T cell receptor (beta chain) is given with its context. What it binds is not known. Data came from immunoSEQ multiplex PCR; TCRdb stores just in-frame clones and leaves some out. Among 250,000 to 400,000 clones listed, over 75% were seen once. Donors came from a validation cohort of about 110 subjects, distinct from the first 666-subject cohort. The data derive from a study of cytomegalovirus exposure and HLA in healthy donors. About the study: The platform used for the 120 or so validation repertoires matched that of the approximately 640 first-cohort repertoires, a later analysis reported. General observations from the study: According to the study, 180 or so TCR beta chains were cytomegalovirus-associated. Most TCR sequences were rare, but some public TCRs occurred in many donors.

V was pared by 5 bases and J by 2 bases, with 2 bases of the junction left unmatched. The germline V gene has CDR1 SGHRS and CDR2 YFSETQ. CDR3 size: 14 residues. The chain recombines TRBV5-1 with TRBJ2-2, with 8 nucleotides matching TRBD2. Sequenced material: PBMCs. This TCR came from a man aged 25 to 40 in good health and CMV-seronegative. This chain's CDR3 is CASSRGGNTGELFF. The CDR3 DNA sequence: TGCGCCAGCAGTCGGGGGGGAAACACCGGGGAGCTGTTTTTT.